Following are 10 T cell receptor beta chains from one sample sequenced in a study of graft-versus-host responses after intestinal transplantation. These receptors lack a known antigen. This table comes from immunoSEQ multiplex PCR, and its TCRdb copy is limited to in-frame clones, with some not included. Of more than 100,000 clones in the sample, approximately 95% were seen once. This sample comprised unstimulated CD8+ T cells sorted from spleen or lymph node cells, obtained before intestinal transplant. The receptors come from a human donor who received an intestinal transplant.

In its sample, this clone was seen once. CDR3 amino acids: CASSHGTRSDTQYF. The DNA of the CDR3 is TGTGCCAGCAGCCACGGGACTAGGTCCGATACGCAGTATTTT. The rearrangement links TRBV9 to TRBJ2-3, with 8 bases matching TRBD2. In germline, CDR1 is SGDLS, CDR2 YYNGEE. V lost 4 bases and J lost 6; bases outside the gene matches: 7. This CDR3 contains 14 residues. The complete variable domain, with remaining parts taken from reference TRBV9 and TRBJ2-3, reads DSGVTQTPKHLITATGQRVTLRCSPRSGDLSVYWYQQSLDQGLQFLIQYYNGEERAKGNILERFSAQQFPDLHSELNLSSLELGDSALYFCASSHGTRSDTQYFGPGTRLTVL.

The chain has TRBV9 and TRBJ2-7, with 8 bases matching TRBD2. The CDR3 is 16 amino acids. Germline-derived CDR1 and CDR2 are SGDLS and YYNGEE. J gave up 0 bases and V 0 bases, and 5 bases lay outside the gene matches. CDR3 in DNA: TGTGCCAGCAGCGTAGAGAGCGGGAGCCTCTCCTACGAGCAGTACTTC. It yields the protein CASSVESGSLSYEQYF.

This chain connects TRBV28 to TRBJ2-1; D is possibly TRBD1 or TRBD2 (5 bases each). The V and J ends lost 7 bases and 8 bases respectively, with 12 bases between them. Per the germline V gene, CDR1 is MDHEN and CDR2 is SYDVKM. The CDR3 spans 12 residues. This CDR3 reads CASMGLADEQFF. The DNA of the CDR3 is TGTGCCAGCATGGGGCTAGCAGATGAGCAGTTCTTC.

This clone was seen a handful of times. This chain joins TRBV5-6 and TRBJ1-1; D remains unclear. The CDR3 runs to 13 residues. Germline V CDR1 and CDR2: SGHDT, YYEEEE. Trimming pared 3 bases from V and 2 bases from J, leaving 8 bases between. The CDR3 region has the DNA TGTGCCAGCAGCTCGGCTGTAAACACTGAAGCTTTCTTT. It specifies CASSSAVNTEAFF. The full variable domain, in which reference TRBV5-6 and TRBJ1-1 provide the parts outside the CDR3, is DAGVTQSPTHLIKTRGQQVTLRCSPKSGHDTVSWYQQALGQGPQFIFQYYEEEERQRGNFPDRFSGHQFPNYSSELNVNALLLGDSALYLCASSSAVNTEAFFGQGTRLTVV.

The V call is TRBV28, the J call TRBJ1-5, with D perhaps TRBD1 (6 bases). The V end was cut by 2 bases, the J end by 5 bases, with 10 bases between. Germline-derived CDR1 and CDR2 are MDHEN and SYDVKM. CDR3 size: 14 residues. The CDR3 region is CASSLGRGHQPQHF. The CDR3 bases are TGTGCCAGCAGTTTAGGCAGGGGTCATCAGCCCCAGCATTTT.

The chain uses TRBV28 and TRBJ2-7; D tentatively reads TRBD1 or TRBD2 (7 bases each). Looked up from germline, CDR1 is MDHEN and CDR2 is SYDVKM. This CDR3 region has 15 residues. Deletions cut 5 bases from V and 0 bases from J, with 14 bases between. CDR3 protein: CASSLQGGSSYEQYF. The CDR3, as DNA: TGTGCCAGCAGTCTTCAGGGGGGGAGCTCCTACGAGCAGTACTTC. The entire variable domain, with the rest obtained from reference TRBV28 and TRBJ2-7, is as follows: DVKVTQSSRYLVKRTGEKVFLECVQDMDHENMFWYRQDPGLGLRLIYFSYDVKMKEKGDIPEGYSVSREKKERFSLILESASTNQTSMYLCASSLQGGSSYEQYFGPGTRLTVT.

This chain links TRBV4-3 with TRBJ2-7; weak D call: TRBD1 (6 bases). The CDR3 is made up of 16 amino acids. CDR1 is LGHNA and CDR2 is YSLEER in the germline V gene. V was pared by 1 base and J by 0 bases, with 13 bases between. This chain's CDR3 is CASSQAHRESSYEQYF. As DNA, the CDR3 is TGCGCCAGCAGCCAAGCACACAGGGAGAGCTCCTACGAGCAGTACTTC.

The gene calls are TRBV7-9 and TRBJ2-5; a possible D gene is TRBD2 (7 bases). The J call may be mistaken, given a closer DNA end match to TRBJ2-7. The CDR3 is made up of 15 amino acids. CDR1 and CDR2 (germline): SEHNR, FQNEAQ (reference sequence). CDR3 in amino acids: CASSLVGRGVYEQYF. The CDR3, as DNA: TGTGCCAGCAGCTTAGTAGGGAGGGGGGTCTACGAGCAGTACTTC.

Only one count was recorded for this clone. V and J are TRBV5-1 and TRBJ2-1; TRBD2 is a possible D gene (6 bases). V shed 0 bases and J shed 2 bases, with 12 bases lying between them. Per germline, CDR1 SGHRS and CDR2 YFSETQ. This CDR3 comprises 16 residues. The CDR3 coding sequence is TGCGCCAGCAGCTTGGCTAGCGATTCGACCTACAATGAGCAGTTCTTC. Protein: CASSLASDSTYNEQFF.

The chain employs TRBV27 and TRBJ2-5, with TRBD2 as a possible D gene (6 bases). Matching the DNA end better, TRBJ2-7 makes the J call doubtful. Germline loops: CDR1 MNHEY, CDR2 SMNVEV (reference sequence). This CDR3 is 15 amino acids long. CDR3 region: CASRGGSGGSYEQYF. CDR3 coding DNA: TGTGCCAGCAGGGGGGGTAGCGGAGGGTCCTACGAGCAGTACTTC.